This TCR beta chain was identified during a study of T cell repertoires in cytomegalovirus infection. Looking at the study overall: In the study, CMV epitopes included recently identified HLA-C-restricted and well-studied HLA-B-restricted ones. Public TCR beta signatures provided an indication of both CMV infection and a matching HLA type. Regarding the study as a whole: Accumulated public TCR beta family frequency recognized individuals carrying CMV together with the relevant HLA. Clonotype analysis showed dominance of the ex vivo response by HLA-C-restricted CMV-specific TCR beta clonotypes.

TCRdb re-analysed the reads in MiXCR, keeping a single row per CDR3 protein. The data show 250,000 to 300,000 distinct CDR3 sequences, 20% to 25% seen once. V lost 6 bases to trimming and J lost 1 base; unmatched junction nucleotides: 19. The CDR3 runs to 19 residues. Per the germline V gene, CDR1 is DFQATT and CDR2 is SNEGSKA (reference sequence). This clonotype was observed a few times. Its antigen is undetermined. The TCR sequence derives from a human donor in good health (CMV status not recorded). Some clones in this sample may be carry-over from other donors' samples. Sample: cultured PBMCs, taken from culture after CMV antigen stimulation. The chain links TRBV20-1 to TRBJ2-4; TRBD2 matches 9 bases. The CDR3 DNA reads as TGCAGTGCGAGAAGTGGCGGGAGGGCCCGTTTTTCCGCCAAAAACATTCAGTACTTC. Protein product: CSARSGGRARFSAKNIQYF.